One and the same sample provided the 18 T cell receptor beta chains below, sequenced in a study of cytomegalovirus exposure and HLA in healthy donors. This PCR relied on a set of 60 Vbeta primers and 13 Jbeta primers. The assay was immunoSEQ multiplex PCR, and TCRdb's table has in-frame clones only and misses some. The sample lists roughly 100,000 clones; approximately 77% were seen once. The material sequenced was PBMCs. Receptors were obtained from a woman aged 35 to 49 in good health and CMV-seronegative.

The J gene is TRBJ1-1, the V gene TRBV6-1; possible D gene TRBD1, 6 bases. V shed 6 bases and J shed 5 bases, with 16 bases lying between them. CDR3 length: 14 residues. CDR1 is MNHNS, CDR2 SASEGT, per germline. CDR3: CASSPEQGGTEAFF. CDR3 in DNA: TGTGCCAGCAGCCCAGAACAAGGGGGAACTGAAGCTTTCTTT.

The rearrangement joins TRBV5-1 to TRBJ1-1; 9 bases align to TRBD1. Germline CDR1 and CDR2: SGHRS and YFSETQ. The CDR3 runs 14 residues. V lost 4 bases to trimming and J lost 4 bases; unmatched junction nucleotides: 5. The CDR3 spells CASSPDRGGTEAFF. CDR3 sequence (DNA): TGCGCCAGCAGCCCGGACAGGGGAGGCACTGAAGCTTTCTTT.

This rearrangement joins TRBV25-1 to TRBJ1-5, with D possibly being TRBD1 (5 bases). Per the germline V gene, CDR1 is MGHDK and CDR2 is SYGVNS. This CDR3 has 15 amino acids. V shed 6 bases and J shed 6 bases, with 18 bases lying between them. The CDR3 DNA reads as TGTGCCAGCAGGCCGTGGAGGGGAAGGGGTCAGCCCCAGCATTTT. Its protein is CASRPWRGRGQPQHF.

The CDR3 DNA reads TGCGCCAGCAGCCTAGAGTTGGCGGAGGAGCAGTACTTC. It is translated as CASSLELAEEQYF. The J gene is TRBJ2-7, the V gene TRBV5-1; the D is unclear. Germline V lookup: CDR1 SGHRS, CDR2 YFSETQ. V lost 4 bases to trimming and J lost 7 bases, with 15 bases between them. This CDR3 contains 13 residues.

The J gene is TRBJ1-4, the V gene TRBV14; unclear D gene. The V end was cut by 0 bases, the J end by 0 bases, with 8 bases between. This CDR3 contains 16 residues. Germline CDR1 and CDR2: SGHDN and FVKESK. The CDR3 coding sequence is TGTGCCAGCAGCCAAGATATCTTTGCAACTAATGAAAAACTGTTTTTT. Translated, it gives CASSQDIFATNEKLFF.

This chain uses TRBV15 with TRBJ1-4; D ambiguous. The germline V and J ends were trimmed by 9 bases and 5 bases, with 10 bases remaining between them. This CDR3 is 12 amino acids long. Looked up from germline, CDR1 is LNHNV and CDR2 is YYDKDF (reference sequence). This CDR3 is CATDAGNEKLFF. DNA for the CDR3: TGTGCCACTGATGCGGGGAATGAAAAACTGTTTTTT.

The V call is TRBV9, the J call TRBJ1-3, with TRBD1 as a possible D gene (6 bases). The germline V gene has CDR1 SGDLS and CDR2 YYNGEE. CDR3 length equals 18 residues. The V gene lost 1 base and the J gene lost 5 bases, with 22 bases spanning the gap. The CDR3, as DNA: TGTGCCAGCAGCGTAACGGTTGACCAGGACAGCCTGAGAAACACCATATATTTT. Translation: CASSVTVDQDSLRNTIYF. Looking up the rest from reference TRBV9 and TRBJ1-3 gives the full variable domain: DSGVTQTPKHLITATGQRVTLRCSPRSGDLSVYWYQQSLDQGLQFLIQYYNGEERAKGNILERFSAQQFPDLHSELNLSSLELGDSALYFCASSVTVDQDSLRNTIYFGEGSWLTVV.

In this sample, this clone turned up a few times. This chain links TRBV7-9 with TRBJ2-7; D is unresolved. The germline V and J ends were trimmed by 6 bases and 3 bases, with 12 bases remaining between them. Germline lookup yields CDR1 SEHNR and CDR2 FQNEAQ (reference sequence). The CDR3 has 13 residues. The CDR3 region is CASSTTSDYEQYF. The CDR3 nucleotides read TGTGCCAGCAGTACCACAAGCGACTACGAGCAGTACTTC.

The rearrangement uses TRBV27 and TRBJ1-2; maybe TRBD1 (6 bases). CDR3 length: 12 residues. V was shortened by 6 bases and J by 6 bases, with 11 bases between the two germline ends. Germline V gene sequence: CDR1 MNHEY, CDR2 SMNVEV (reference sequence). This CDR3 is CASRRQEDGYTF. The CDR3, as DNA: TGTGCCAGCAGACGACAGGAAGATGGCTACACCTTC.

V is TRBV4-1 and J is TRBJ2-3; D not certain. The germline V gene encodes CDR1 MGHRA and CDR2 YSYEKL. V was cut by 3 bases and J by 6 bases, with 16 bases left in between. This CDR3 has 15 amino acids. CDR3 sequence (DNA): TGCGCCAGCAGCCACAAAAACCCCACAATGGATACGCAGTATTTT. It is translated as CASSHKNPTMDTQYF.

The V gene is TRBV18, the J gene TRBJ1-1; D ambiguous. The V gene's germline CDR1 is KGHSH and CDR2 LQKENI. Deletions cut 6 bases from V and 6 bases from J, with 17 bases between. The CDR3 is 14 residues long. The CDR3 DNA sequence: TGTGCCAGCTCCCCAGACCGGGAGGACCCTGAAGCTTTCTTT. Amino acid sequence: CASSPDREDPEAFF. Together with reference TRBV18 and TRBJ1-1, the CDR3 gives the full variable domain: NAGVMQNPRHLVRRRGQEARLRCSPMKGHSHVYWYRQLPEEGLKFMVYLQKENIIDESGMPKERFSAEFPKEGPSILRIQQVVRGDSAAYFCASSPDREDPEAFFGQGTRLTVV.

V gene TRBV11-2 combines with J gene TRBJ1-1; D remains unclear. The V end was cut by 8 bases, the J end by 0 bases, with 4 bases between. This CDR3 contains 11 residues. Germline CDR1 SGHAT, CDR2 FQNNGV. The DNA for the CDR3 is TGTGCCAGCGCAGTGAACACTGAAGCTTTCTTT. Translated, it gives CASAVNTEAFF.

A few counts support this clone. This rearrangement joins TRBV29-1 to TRBJ1-1; D remains ambiguous. This CDR3 region has 10 residues. The germline V gene has CDR1 SQVTM and CDR2 ANQGSEA. Trimming removed 4 bases from V and 8 bases from J, with 8 bases in between. The CDR3 sequence is CSVGSGEAFF. The DNA for the CDR3 is TGCAGCGTTGGATCTGGCGAAGCTTTCTTT.

This clone was picked up a small number of times. The genes are TRBV5-6 and TRBJ1-2; D is uncertain. Germline V gene data show CDR1 as SGHDT and CDR2 as YYEEEE. The length of the CDR3 is 13 residues. Trimming removed 2 bases from V and 6 bases from J, with 11 bases in between. The chain's CDR3 is CASSLRVRDGYTF. DNA for the CDR3: TGTGCCAGCAGCTTACGGGTTCGGGATGGCTACACCTTC.

This chain links TRBV2 with TRBJ1-2; TRBD1 agrees at 8 bases. The germline V gene has CDR1 SNHLY and CDR2 FYNNEI. V was pared by 4 bases and J by 7 bases, with 8 bases of the junction left unmatched. The CDR3 sequence is 14 residues long. The CDR3 region is CASSVEQGASGYTF. The CDR3 DNA is TGTGCCAGCAGTGTCGAGCAGGGGGCGAGTGGCTACACCTTC.

The chain is built from TRBV4-1 and TRBJ2-7, with a tentative D call TRBD1 (5 bases). This CDR3 comprises 16 residues. Trimming took off 0 bases at V and 3 bases at J, with 15 bases between the two ends. Per the germline V gene, CDR1 is MGHRA and CDR2 is YSYEKL. The CDR3 spells CASSQESLVTGYEQYF. DNA for the CDR3: TGCGCCAGCAGCCAAGAAAGTCTGGTAACAGGCTACGAGCAGTACTTC.

This clone was recorded a few times. The V call is TRBV4-1, the J call TRBJ1-1; D gene uncertain. V was clipped by 1 base and J by 4 bases, with 10 bases between them. The CDR3 is made up of 14 amino acids. Per the germline V gene, CDR1 is MGHRA and CDR2 is YSYEKL. This CDR3 reads CASSQVSVTTEAFF. Here the CDR3 DNA reads TGCGCCAGCAGCCAAGTGTCAGTTACCACTGAAGCTTTCTTT.

The chain links TRBV5-1 to TRBJ1-3; D gene uncertain. The CDR3 extends over 13 amino acids. The germline CDR1 and CDR2 sequences are SGHRS and YFSETQ. Trimming pared 1 base from V and 1 base from J, leaving 3 bases between. The CDR3, as DNA: TGCGCCAGCAGCTTGATATCTGGAAACACCATATATTTT. Amino acid sequence: CASSLISGNTIYF.